Each of the 5 T cell receptor beta chains below was sequenced from the same sample in a study of cytomegalovirus exposure and HLA in healthy donors. This PCR relied on a set of 60 Vbeta primers and 13 Jbeta primers. Profiling relied on immunoSEQ multiplex PCR, and the TCRdb table lists in-frame clones only, not all of them. The table records some 200,000 clones, approximately 82% of them present only once. Material for sequencing was PBMCs. These receptors were obtained from a woman aged 40-49 years in good health and CMV-seronegative.

The chain employs TRBV27 and TRBJ2-5; D ambiguous. Looked up from germline, CDR1 is MNHEY and CDR2 is SMNVEV (reference sequence). V lost 1 base and J 0 bases, leaving 6 bases between the germline ends. The CDR3 contains 14 residues. The CDR3 region has the DNA TGTGCCAGCAGTTTATGGGCAGACCAAGAGACCCAGTACTTC. Translating gives CASSLWADQETQYF.

This chain connects TRBV9 to TRBJ2-5, with 7 bases matching TRBD1. V was clipped by 3 bases and J by 2 bases; unmatched bases: 7. The germline gives CDR1 SGDLS, CDR2 YYNGEE. The CDR3 covers 15 residues. Here the CDR3 DNA reads TGTGCCAGCAGCGCCCCTGGGGGACAGCAAGAGACCCAGTACTTC. Translating it yields CASSAPGGQQETQYF. Complete variable domain (other parts from reference TRBV9 and TRBJ2-5): DSGVTQTPKHLITATGQRVTLRCSPRSGDLSVYWYQQSLDQGLQFLIQYYNGEERAKGNILERFSAQQFPDLHSELNLSSLELGDSALYFCASSAPGGQQETQYFGPGTRLLVL.

V is TRBV7-6 and J is TRBJ2-6; D remains unclear. Between the trimmed V and J ends, which lost 2 bases and 0 bases, there was a span of 8 bases. The germline V gene has CDR1 SGHVS and CDR2 FNYEAQ. This CDR3 comprises 16 residues. CDR3 sequence reads: CASSLWSDSGANVLTF. The CDR3 nucleotides are TGTGCCAGCAGCTTATGGTCAGACTCTGGGGCCAACGTCCTGACTTTC.

The chain combines TRBV21-1 with TRBJ1-6; the DNA was not compared with TRBD1, the D call given in the table. TRBV21-1 is described as a pseudogene. CDR3 length: 20 residues. The chain's CDR3 is CASSKVGGRARTSYNSPLHF. CDR3 sequence (DNA): TGTGCCAGCAGCAAAGTCGGCGGCAGGGCCCGTACCTCCTATAATTCACCCCTCCACTTT.

CDR3 residues: CASSYLQGDEQFF. The CDR3 nucleotides are TGTGCCAGCAGCTATTTGCAGGGGGATGAGCAGTTCTTC. This chain uses TRBV5-6 with TRBJ2-1, with 7 bases aligning to TRBD1. This CDR3 spans 13 amino acids. The germline V gene has CDR1 SGHDT and CDR2 YYEEEE. V was pared by 3 bases and J by 8 bases, with 5 bases of the junction left unmatched.